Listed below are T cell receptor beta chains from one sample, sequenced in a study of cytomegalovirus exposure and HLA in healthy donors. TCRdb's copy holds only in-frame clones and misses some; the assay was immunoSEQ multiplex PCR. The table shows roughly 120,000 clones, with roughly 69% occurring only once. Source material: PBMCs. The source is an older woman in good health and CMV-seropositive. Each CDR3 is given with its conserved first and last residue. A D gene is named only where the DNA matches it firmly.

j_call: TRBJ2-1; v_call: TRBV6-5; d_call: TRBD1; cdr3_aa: CASSSPATGEQFF
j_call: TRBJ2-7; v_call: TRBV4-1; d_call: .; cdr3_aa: CASSQDLGVEQYF
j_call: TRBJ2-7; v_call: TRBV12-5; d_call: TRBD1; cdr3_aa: CASGSTPAGGYEQYF
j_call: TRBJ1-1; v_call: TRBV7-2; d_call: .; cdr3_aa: CASSLIMLEYTEAFF
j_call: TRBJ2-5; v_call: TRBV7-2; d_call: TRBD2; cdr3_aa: CASSLSRGGEETQYF
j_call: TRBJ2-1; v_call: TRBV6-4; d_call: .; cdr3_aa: CASSDSADFYNEQFF
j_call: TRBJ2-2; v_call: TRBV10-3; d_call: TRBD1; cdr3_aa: CAITDREAGELFF
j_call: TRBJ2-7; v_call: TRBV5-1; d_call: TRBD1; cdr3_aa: CASSVGTGKTYEQYF
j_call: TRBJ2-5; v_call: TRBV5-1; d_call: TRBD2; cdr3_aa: CASSLGGTSGSETQYF
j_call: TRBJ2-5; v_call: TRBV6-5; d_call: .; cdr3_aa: CASSPSWQGETQYF
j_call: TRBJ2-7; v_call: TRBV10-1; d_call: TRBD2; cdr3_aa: CASSKGGTSGTYEQYF
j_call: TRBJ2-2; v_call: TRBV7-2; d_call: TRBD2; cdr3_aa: CASRIAGGLNTGELFF
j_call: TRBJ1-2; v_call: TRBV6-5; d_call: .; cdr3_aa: CASSYSSGAGGYTF
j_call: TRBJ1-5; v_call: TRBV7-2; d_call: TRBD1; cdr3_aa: CASSRTGAKNQPQHF
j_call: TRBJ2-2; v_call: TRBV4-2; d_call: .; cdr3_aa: CASSQEGGGTGELFF
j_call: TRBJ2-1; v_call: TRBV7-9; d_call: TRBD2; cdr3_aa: CALAGEYIEQFF
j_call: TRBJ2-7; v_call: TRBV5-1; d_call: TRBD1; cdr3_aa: CASSLAGTGSYEQYF
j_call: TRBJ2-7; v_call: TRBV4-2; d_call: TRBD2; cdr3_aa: CASSQDWASGGSYEQYF
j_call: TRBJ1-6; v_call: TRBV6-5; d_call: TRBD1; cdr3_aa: CASSYSRQGDSPLHF
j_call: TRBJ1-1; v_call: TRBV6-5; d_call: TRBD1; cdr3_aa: CASIGRTGNTEAFF